This T cell receptor beta chain originates from a study of blood T cell repertoires in COVID-19. The CDR3 spans 18 residues. Germline assignment: CDR1 SGDLS and CDR2 YYNGEE. The V gene lost 4 bases and the J gene lost 0 bases, with 19 bases spanning the gap. Each participant's cohort was designated according to participant-reported clinical history. Sequenced by immunoSEQ multiplex PCR; TCRdb stores in-frame clones only, minus some. The table includes roughly 240,000 clones, over 75% detected once. The sequence came from a woman in her 50s with acute COVID-19. Input material: PBMCs or T cells enriched from blood (not recorded which). The chain carries TRBV9 and TRBJ2-2, with D tentatively TRBD2 (7 bases). In DNA form, the CDR3 reads TGTGCCAGCAGCCCCCACCAAGGGGGGGCTACGAACACCGGGGAGCTGTTTTTT. Its protein product is CASSPHQGGATNTGELFF.